This is a list of T cell receptor beta chains from one sample in a study of OX40 agonist ivuxolimab in advanced cancers. TCRdb keeps only in-frame clones here, not all; method: immunoSEQ multiplex PCR. In the table there are about 24,000 clones, 84% of which are singletons. The material was CD4+ or CD8+ T cells sorted from blood, obtained in a trial of the OX40 agonist ivuxolimab. The source is an adult with an advanced solid tumor such as melanoma, head and neck, liver or kidney cancer. Both conserved end residues are part of each CDR3.

j_gene: TRBJ1-2; v_gene: TRBV6-5; CDR3aa: CASSAQGDGVIGYTF
j_gene: TRBJ1-5; v_gene: TRBV2; CDR3aa: CASSWTGESQPQHF
j_gene: TRBJ1-1; v_gene: TRBV5-6; CDR3aa: CASSLLLGQSTEAFF
j_gene: TRBJ2-7; v_gene: TRBV11-3; CDR3aa: CASSPRQGAGYEQYF
j_gene: TRBJ2-7; v_gene: TRBV10-3; CDR3aa: CAISEPQVGASSYEQYF
j_gene: TRBJ2-5; v_gene: TRBV27; CDR3aa: CASSLSTGDMEETQYF
j_gene: TRBJ1-1; v_gene: TRBV5-4; CDR3aa: CASSLRVPGTEAFF
j_gene: TRBJ2-1; v_gene: TRBV5-1; CDR3aa: CASSFGLAAYNEQFF
j_gene: TRBJ2-7; v_gene: TRBV4-1; CDR3aa: CASSQEGLGYYEQYF
j_gene: TRBJ2-7; v_gene: TRBV27; CDR3aa: CASSALGLAGPYEQYF
j_gene: TRBJ1-1; v_gene: TRBV19; CDR3aa: CASSIMSLGHTEAFF
j_gene: TRBJ2-7; v_gene: TRBV19; CDR3aa: CASGTYEQYF
j_gene: TRBJ2-7; v_gene: TRBV6-5; CDR3aa: CASSYSSGGYEQYF
j_gene: TRBJ1-6; v_gene: TRBV2; CDR3aa: CASRDISPNSPLHF
j_gene: TRBJ2-1; v_gene: TRBV4-1; CDR3aa: CASSLGGQGFGRRYNEQFF
j_gene: TRBJ2-7; v_gene: TRBV10-3; CDR3aa: CAISGTPRVTYEQYF
j_gene: TRBJ1-3; v_gene: TRBV7-8; CDR3aa: CASSLRGAGNTIYF
j_gene: TRBJ2-7; v_gene: TRBV30; CDR3aa: CAWSTGGYEQYF
j_gene: TRBJ1-5; v_gene: TRBV28; CDR3aa: CASSFSGARHQPQHF
j_gene: TRBJ2-3; v_gene: TRBV5-1; CDR3aa: CASSLGLAGTDTQYF
j_gene: TRBJ2-2; v_gene: TRBV5-1; CDR3aa: CASSLAGPNTGELFF
j_gene: TRBJ1-2; v_gene: TRBV27; CDR3aa: CASSLRDRPPRYGYTF
j_gene: TRBJ2-1; v_gene: TRBV27; CDR3aa: CASTRGPYNEQFF
j_gene: TRBJ2-1; v_gene: TRBV4-3; CDR3aa: CASSQVGGGDEQFF
j_gene: TRBJ2-5; v_gene: TRBV5-4; CDR3aa: CASSWTTTQETQYF
j_gene: TRBJ2-5; v_gene: TRBV5-4; CDR3aa: CASSDTGVETQYF
j_gene: TRBJ2-3; v_gene: TRBV5-1; CDR3aa: CASSSGAGTDTQYF
j_gene: TRBJ2-7; v_gene: TRBV7-2; CDR3aa: CASSFRPYEQYF
j_gene: TRBJ1-1; v_gene: TRBV2; CDR3aa: CATALASNTEAFF
j_gene: TRBJ2-2; v_gene: TRBV5-1; CDR3aa: CASSLGQLGTGELFF
j_gene: TRBJ2-1; v_gene: TRBV4-1; CDR3aa: CASSLSGSSYNEQFF
j_gene: TRBJ2-6; v_gene: TRBV21-1; CDR3aa: CASSKIRNSGANVLTF
j_gene: TRBJ1-2; v_gene: TRBV11-3; CDR3aa: CASSPPLQESGYTF
j_gene: TRBJ2-3; v_gene: TRBV5-1; CDR3aa: CASSLEAQGHGTDTQYF
j_gene: TRBJ1-1; v_gene: TRBV18; CDR3aa: CASSPQTGASNTEAFF
j_gene: TRBJ2-7; v_gene: TRBV4-3; CDR3aa: CASSQDWSTARREQYF
j_gene: TRBJ1-5; v_gene: TRBV10-3; CDR3aa: CAISEAREQAIWAPQHF
j_gene: TRBJ2-5; v_gene: TRBV18; CDR3aa: CASSPQETQYF
j_gene: TRBJ2-3; v_gene: TRBV12-5; CDR3aa: CASGLVERYTDTQYF
j_gene: TRBJ2-2; v_gene: TRBV11-2; CDR3aa: CASSLTTGQVNTGELFF
j_gene: TRBJ1-4; v_gene: TRBV9; CDR3aa: CASSVGQSNEKLFF
j_gene: TRBJ1-5; v_gene: TRBV30; CDR3aa: CAWSIQGQGNQPQHF
j_gene: TRBJ2-1; v_gene: TRBV4-3; CDR3aa: CASSQALAGAHEQFF
j_gene: TRBJ2-6; v_gene: TRBV28; CDR3aa: CASSLGRWGSSGANVLTF
j_gene: TRBJ2-5; v_gene: TRBV7-2; CDR3aa: CASARGGLQETQYF
j_gene: TRBJ2-5; v_gene: TRBV6-1; CDR3aa: CASALAQETQYF
j_gene: TRBJ2-5; v_gene: TRBV7-7; CDR3aa: CASSRSGQQETQYF
j_gene: TRBJ1-5; v_gene: TRBV7-8; CDR3aa: CASSADGRINQPQHF
j_gene: TRBJ1-5; v_gene: TRBV19; CDR3aa: CASSIQGQYSNQPQHF
j_gene: TRBJ1-5; v_gene: TRBV27; CDR3aa: CASSGALVNQPQHF
j_gene: TRBJ2-5; v_gene: TRBV7-3; CDR3aa: CASSTDRQETQYF
j_gene: TRBJ2-7; v_gene: TRBV7-9; CDR3aa: CASGFGTSYEQYF
j_gene: TRBJ1-2; v_gene: TRBV5-1; CDR3aa: CASSLDGQGARGYTF